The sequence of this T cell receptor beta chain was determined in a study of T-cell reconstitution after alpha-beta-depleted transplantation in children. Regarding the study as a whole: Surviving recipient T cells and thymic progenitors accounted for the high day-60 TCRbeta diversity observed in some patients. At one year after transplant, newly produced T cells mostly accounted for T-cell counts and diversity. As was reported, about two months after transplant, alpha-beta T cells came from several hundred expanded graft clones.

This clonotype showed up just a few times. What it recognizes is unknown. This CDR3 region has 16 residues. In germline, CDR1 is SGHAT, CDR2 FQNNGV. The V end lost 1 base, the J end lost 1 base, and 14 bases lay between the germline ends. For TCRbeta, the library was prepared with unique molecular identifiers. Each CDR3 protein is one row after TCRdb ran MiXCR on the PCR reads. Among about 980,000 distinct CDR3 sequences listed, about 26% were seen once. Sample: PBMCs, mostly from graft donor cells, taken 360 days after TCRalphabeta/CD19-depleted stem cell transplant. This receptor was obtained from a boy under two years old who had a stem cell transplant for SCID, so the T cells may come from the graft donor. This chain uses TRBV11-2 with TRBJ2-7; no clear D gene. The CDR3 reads CASSLGGRRPSYEQYF. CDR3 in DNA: TGTGCCAGCAGCTTAGGGGGAAGGCGACCTTCCTACGAGCAGTACTTC.